One sample yielded the 16 T cell receptor beta chains listed below, sequenced in a study of cytomegalovirus exposure and HLA in healthy donors. Both 60 Vbeta primers and 13 Jbeta primers went into the PCR. The data were produced by immunoSEQ multiplex PCR, yet TCRdb's version contains in-frame clones alone and is incomplete. Of about 110,000 clones listed, around 70% were seen once; the top ten hold 3% to 3.5%. Sequencing used PBMCs. These receptors were collected from a man younger than 40 in good health and CMV-seronegative.

This chain uses TRBV2 with TRBJ1-2; 7 bases fit TRBD1. Germline V lookup: CDR1 SNHLY, CDR2 FYNNEI. This CDR3 has 15 residues. V lost 1 base and J lost 5; bases outside the gene matches: 7. CDR3 nucleotides: TGTGCCAGCAGTGAAGTTGGGGACAGTTCTTATGGCTACACCTTC. This gives the protein CASSEVGDSSYGYTF.

This chain uses TRBV15 with TRBJ2-1, with TRBD2 identical over 10 bases. Germline loops: CDR1 LNHNV, CDR2 YYDKDF (reference sequence). The CDR3 extends over 17 amino acids. The V segment lost 2 bases and the J segment 0 bases; nucleotides outside the gene matches: 4. CDR3 region: CATSRPTSGYSYNEQFF. CDR3 in DNA: TGTGCCACCAGCAGACCGACTAGCGGGTACTCCTACAATGAGCAGTTCTTC.

The chain carries TRBV2 and TRBJ2-1; no firm D call. Germline CDR1 and CDR2: SNHLY and FYNNEI. Trimming cost V 7 bases and J 0 bases, with 10 bases left between them. The CDR3 is made up of 14 amino acids. The CDR3 sequence: CASTALSSYNEQFF. For the CDR3, the DNA is TGTGCCAGCACCGCCCTGAGCTCCTACAATGAGCAGTTCTTC. Full variable domain (remainder filled in from reference TRBV2 and TRBJ2-1): EPEVTQTPSHQVTQMGQEVILRCVPISNHLYFYWYRQILGQKVEFLVSFYNNEISEKSEIFDDQFSVERPDGSNFTLKIRSTKLEDSAMYFCASTALSSYNEQFFGPGTRLTVL.

This clone turned up a few times. CDR3 DNA sequence: TGTGCCAGCAGCTTGTGGACTAACACAGATACGCAGTATTTT. It specifies CASSLWTNTDTQYF. V and J are TRBV7-2 and TRBJ2-3, with D possibly matching TRBD2 (6 bases). This CDR3 spans 14 amino acids. V was pared by 3 bases and J by 2 bases, with 9 bases between. Per the germline V gene, CDR1 is SGHTA and CDR2 is FQGNSA.

V gene TRBV19 combines with J gene TRBJ2-3; D unclear. Germline V gene data show CDR1 as LNHDA and CDR2 as SQIVND (reference sequence). The CDR3 loop spans 13 amino acids. The ends were cut back, 4 bases at V and 2 bases at J, with 7 bases in the middle. DNA for the CDR3: TGTGCCAGTAGTAACACAGTCACAGATACGCAGTATTTT. It translates to CASSNTVTDTQYF.

The table lists this clone with a few counts. This chain uses TRBV28 with TRBJ2-3; 7 bases agree with TRBD1. The V segment lost 7 bases and the J segment 3 bases; nucleotides outside the gene matches: 13. The germline V gene encodes CDR1 MDHEN and CDR2 SYDVKM. This CDR3 contains 16 residues. The CDR3 sequence is CASTLVEAGGTDTQYF. DNA for the CDR3: TGTGCCAGCACCCTTGTAGAGGCAGGGGGTACAGATACGCAGTATTTT.

A single count supports this clone. For the CDR3, the DNA is TGTGCCAGCGGCCTAATGACAGCGAACACTGAAGCTTTCTTT. It translates to CASGLMTANTEAFF. The chain combines TRBV11-2 with TRBJ1-1; weak D call: TRBD1 (5 bases). This CDR3 spans 14 amino acids. Trimming pared 8 bases from V and 1 base from J, leaving 14 bases between. The germline V gene encodes CDR1 SGHAT and CDR2 FQNNGV. Based on the CDR3 plus reference TRBV11-2 and TRBJ1-1, the full variable domain is EAGVAQSPRYKIIEKRQSVAFWCNPISGHATLYWYQQILGQGPKLLIQFQNNGVVDDSQLPKDRFSAERLKGVDSTLKIQPAKLEDSAVYLCASGLMTANTEAFFGQGTRLTVV.

This clone was detected only a few times. The chain combines TRBV29-1 with TRBJ2-3; 11 nucleotides agree with TRBD2. The V segment lost 6 bases and the J segment 2 bases; nucleotides outside the gene matches: 7. Germline V gene lookup returns CDR1 SQVTM and CDR2 ANQGSEA. This CDR3 region has 15 residues. The DNA for the CDR3 is TGCAGCGTCACTAGCGGGGGAACCCACACAGATACGCAGTATTTT. Protein: CSVTSGGTHTDTQYF.

The chain combines TRBV5-1 with TRBJ2-1; 9 bases match TRBD1. The CDR3 sequence is 17 residues long. V lost 2 bases to trimming and J lost 5 bases; unmatched junction nucleotides: 11. Germline values: CDR1 SGHRS, CDR2 YFSETQ. The CDR3 reads CASSFLPPGQGNNEQFF. Here the CDR3 DNA reads TGCGCCAGCAGCTTCCTACCTCCGGGACAGGGAAACAATGAGCAGTTCTTC.

The V call is TRBV2, the J call TRBJ1-2, with D possibly TRBD1 on 6 matching bases. Per the germline V gene, CDR1 is SNHLY and CDR2 is FYNNEI. The CDR3 contains 14 residues. V lost 10 bases, J lost 6 bases, and 21 bases lay in between. CDR3 nucleotide sequence: TGTGCCATATTCAAGGGGGTGCCCAGCGATGGCTACACCTTC. It yields the protein CAIFKGVPSDGYTF.

The sample holds a few counts of this clone. The chain joins TRBV28 to TRBJ1-1, with D possibly being TRBD1 (5 bases). The germline V gene has CDR1 MDHEN and CDR2 SYDVKM. The CDR3 runs to 14 residues. Trimming removed 2 bases at V and 0 bases at J, with 7 bases between. CDR3 loop: CASSLPGVNTEAFF. CDR3 in DNA: TGTGCCAGCAGTTTACCGGGGGTGAACACTGAAGCTTTCTTT.

This chain connects TRBV7-9 to TRBJ1-1, with D unresolved. The CDR3 is made up of 14 amino acids. Trimming cost V 0 bases and J 5 bases, with 10 bases left between them. Germline lookup yields CDR1 SEHNR and CDR2 FQNEAQ (reference sequence). The CDR3 reads CASSLAWATTEAFF. The CDR3, as DNA: TGTGCCAGCAGCTTAGCGTGGGCAACTACTGAAGCTTTCTTT.

The chain uses TRBV15 and TRBJ1-1; D is unresolved. Per the germline V gene, CDR1 is LNHNV and CDR2 is YYDKDF (reference sequence). V lost 4 bases to trimming and J lost 3 bases, with 12 bases between them. This CDR3 is built from 14 residues. As DNA, the CDR3 is TGTGCCACCAGCACCCCGGGAGGCCACACTGAAGCTTTCTTT. It is translated as CATSTPGGHTEAFF.

This clone was recorded a few times. The gene calls are TRBV9 and TRBJ1-3, with D maybe TRBD1 (5 bases). V lost 4 bases, J lost 1 base, and 12 bases lay in between. This CDR3 spans 15 amino acids. The germline gives CDR1 SGDLS, CDR2 YYNGEE. This chain's CDR3 is CASSRRTSSGNTIYF. The CDR3 DNA reads TGTGCCAGCAGCAGAAGGACATCTTCTGGAAACACCATATATTTT.

This chain connects TRBV2 to TRBJ1-5; 7 bases line up with TRBD1. CDR1 is SNHLY, CDR2 FYNNEI, per germline. With 5 bases clipped from V and 4 bases from J, the junction kept 5 bases outside the gene matches. The CDR3 runs to 14 residues. The CDR3 DNA reads as TGTGCCAGCAGTTTTACAGGGGCAAATCAGCCCCAGCATTTT. As protein: CASSFTGANQPQHF.

This clone has a handful of counts. The J gene is TRBJ1-5, the V gene TRBV6-5; 9 nucleotides agree with TRBD1. This CDR3 has 13 amino acids. The germline V gene has CDR1 MNHEY and CDR2 SVGAGI. V shed 6 bases and J 11 bases; nucleotides not matched to a gene: 8. The CDR3: CASRPDRGSAQHF. The CDR3 DNA follows: TGTGCCAGCAGGCCGGACAGGGGTTCAGCCCAGCATTTT.